The entry that follows covers one T cell receptor beta chain sequence. Its antigen is unidentified. The sample has other DNA sequences that encode this CDR3 too. Using immunoSEQ multiplex PCR, the repertoire was profiled, and TCRdb retains in-frame clones only, with some absent. The sample holds tens of thousands of clones, roughly 86% seen once. After removal of 10 bases from V and 4 bases from J, the junction contained 10 bases not matched to a gene. The germline CDR1 and CDR2 sequences are MNHEY and SMNVEV (reference sequence). The CDR3 runs to 13 residues. The sample belongs to a study of T cells after posttransplantation cyclophosphamide. Findings and caveats of the study: Donor-recipient repertoire similarity was low at 1-2 months, rising over year one. TRB overlap between skin or GI tissue T cells and blood was limited.

This receptor was obtained from a man in his thirties or forties with a blood cancer, CMV-positive, and with a related stem cell donor. J is TRBJ2-7 and V is TRBV27, with 7 nucleotides matching TRBD1. The source material was PBMCs. In nucleotides, the CDR3 is TGTGCCAAACAGACAGGGACGCGTTACGAGCAGTACTTC. This translates into CAKQTGTRYEQYF.